This TCR beta chain was observed in a study of T cells after posttransplantation cyclophosphamide. Study-level findings and limits: Donor CD8+ memory clones often dominated recipient blood repertoires at later times.

For this clone: What it recognizes is unknown.

Profiled with immunoSEQ multiplex PCR; TCRdb holds only in-frame clones, not every one. The sample shows about 31,000 clones, around nine tenths of them seen only once. Cells defined as naive were viable CD3+CD4+ or CD3+CD8+ and CCR7+CD45RA+CD45RO-CD95-CD27+CD28+. V lost 7 bases and J lost 6; bases outside the gene matches: 11. CDR1 and CDR2 from the germline V gene are GTSNPN and SVGIG (reference sequence). The CDR3 runs to 14 residues. The rearrangement joins TRBV30 to TRBJ2-2; the match to TRBD2 covers 7 bases. This TCR was sampled from a woman in her sixties in good health, CMV-negative, and a related stem cell transplant donor. Material: naive CD4+ T cells sorted from PBMCs. In DNA form, the CDR3 reads TGTGCCTCCGATAACGGGGGGATGGCCGGGGAGCTGTTTTTT. Protein product: CASDNGGMAGELFF.